Listed below are T cell receptor beta chains from one sample, sequenced in a study of Graves' ophthalmopathy and Graves' hyperthyroidism. TCRdb re-derived calls from the multiplex PCR reads in MiXCR, one entry per CDR3 protein. The sample includes 350,000 to 400,000 distinct CDR3 sequences, approximately 20% of them seen just once. Source material: peripheral blood. All receptors come from a woman younger than 30 with Graves' ophthalmopathy. Both conserved end residues are part of each CDR3. D genes are given only for firm matches. Size values are once, few and many counts, or a class for expanded clones, and some rows have none.

13	many	-	TRBJ2-7	TRBV27	CASSLGGNYEQYF	TGTGCCAGCAGTTTAGGCGGAAACTACGAGCAGTACTTC
13	many	-	TRBJ1-1	TRBV6-2/TRBV6-3	CASRMDSNTEAFF	TGTGCCAGCAGAATGGACAGTAACACTGAAGCTTTCTTT
16	many	TRBD2	TRBJ2-5	TRBV28	CASSSRSGSKQETQYF	TGTGCCAGCAGCTCGCGAAGCGGGAGTAAACAAGAGACCCAGTACTTC
16	-	TRBD2	TRBJ2-7	TRBV7-8	CASSFGLAGGSHEQYF	TGTGCCAGCAGCTTCGGACTAGCGGGAGGTTCTCACGAGCAGTACTTC
14	many	-	TRBJ2-4	TRBV2	CAIKREWAKNIQYF	TGTGCCATAAAACGGGAGTGGGCCAAAAACATTCAGTACTTC
15	many	-	TRBJ1-2	TRBV4-2	CASSQAQGPNYGYTF	TGTGCCAGCAGCCAAGCACAGGGACCGAACTATGGCTACACCTTC
16	many	-	TRBJ2-2	TRBV27	CASSLPQGLSTGELFF	TGTGCCAGCAGTCTCCCCCAGGGTTTGAGCACCGGGGAGCTGTTTTTT
12	many	-	TRBJ2-7	TRBV28	CASSLSDYEQYF	TGTGCCAGCAGTTTATCGGACTACGAGCAGTACTTC
16	-	-	TRBJ1-1	TRBV6-5	CASSYSPRSGNTEAFF	TGTGCCAGCAGTTACTCCCCCAGGTCCGGGAACACTGAAGCTTTCTTT
14	many	-	TRBJ2-5	TRBV5-1	CASRSEGSSETQYF	TGCGCCAGCAGGTCGGAGGGCAGCTCGGAGACCCAGTACTTC
15	few	TRBD2	TRBJ2-7	TRBV4-2	CASSQDKRDSYEQYF	TGTGCCAGCAGCCAAGATAAGCGGGACTCCTACGAGCAGTACTTC
15	many	TRBD1	TRBJ1-1	TRBV7-9	CASSSDRGLNTEAFF	TGTGCCAGCAGCTCGGACAGGGGGCTAAACACTGAAGCTTTCTTT
15	many	TRBD1	TRBJ1-1	TRBV7-8	CASSSAGQGDTEAFF	TGTGCCAGCAGCTCGGCTGGACAGGGGGACACTGAAGCTTTCTTT
13	many	-	TRBJ1-2	TRBV19	CASTSGPGYGYTF	TGTGCCAGTACCTCAGGCCCAGGCTATGGCTACACCTTC
13	-	-	TRBJ2-5	TRBV12-3/TRBV12-4	CASSRGTFESQYF	TGTGCCAGCAGCCGAGGCACGTTCGAGTCCCAGTACTTC
15	many	TRBD1	TRBJ1-1	TRBV29-1	CSVRHPGQGSSEAFF	TGCAGCGTTAGGCACCCGGGACAGGGAAGTTCTGAAGCTTTCTTT
17	-	-	TRBJ1-6	TRBV11-2	CASSPRPGSSYNSPLHF	TGTGCCAGCAGCCCGCGCCCAGGGAGCTCCTATAATTCACCCCTCCACTTT
16	many	-	TRBJ2-7	TRBV29-1	CSVEDRAGTSPYEQYF	TGCAGCGTTGAAGATAGGGCAGGGACCTCTCCCTACGAGCAGTACTTC
13	many	-	TRBJ2-7	TRBV20-1	CSARVWGVPEQYF	TGCAGTGCTAGAGTTTGGGGGGTACCCGAGCAGTACTTC
15	many	-	TRBJ1-2	TRBV28	CASSTERKGIYGYTF	TGTGCCAGCAGTACCGAGCGTAAGGGGATCTATGGCTACACCTTC
15	many	TRBD1	TRBJ1-5	TRBV20-1	CSARPTGGSNQPQHF	TGCAGTGCTAGACCTACAGGGGGAAGCAATCAGCCCCAGCATTTT
15	-	-	TRBJ1-2	TRBV13	CASSFMARANYGYTF	TGTGCCAGCAGCTTTATGGCCCGAGCTAACTATGGCTACACCTTC
14	-	-	TRBJ1-1	TRBV11-2	CASTKDGLNTEAFF	TGTGCCAGCACCAAAGATGGTTTGAACACTGAAGCTTTCTTT
13	-	-	TRBJ1-2	TRBV6-5	CASSYSGHTRYTF	TGTGCCAGCAGTTACTCTGGCCATACTCGGTACACCTTC
15	many	-	TRBJ1-5	TRBV19	CASSITGGVNQPQHF	TGTGCCAGTAGTATAACGGGGGGCGTCAATCAGCCCCAGCATTTT
15	many	-	TRBJ1-1	TRBV6-5	CASSYPGQLNTEAFF	TGTGCCAGCAGTTACCCCGGACAGCTAAACACTGAAGCTTTCTTT
16	-	-	TRBJ1-2	TRBV6-5	CASSYSSSSANYGYTF	TGTGCCAGCAGTTACTCGAGTAGTAGTGCTAACTATGGCTACACCTTC
14	many	-	TRBJ2-5	TRBV6-5	CASSYSGRSETQYF	TGTGCCAGCAGTTACTCCGGCAGGAGCGAGACCCAGTACTTC
13	once	-	TRBJ1-2	TRBV6-2/TRBV6-3	CASSDGDYYGYTF	TGTGCCAGCAGCGACGGGGATTACTATGGCTACACCTTC
13	-	-	TRBJ1-5	TRBV30	CAWSLSGDQPQHF	TGTGCCTGGAGCCTTTCAGGGGATCAGCCCCAGCATTTT
13	many	-	TRBJ2-7	TRBV30	CAWSVLAGGGQYF	TGTGCCTGGAGTGTTTTGGCAGGGGGAGGGCAGTACTTC
15	many	TRBD1	TRBJ1-1	TRBV6-5	CASSYSRTGGTEAFF	TGTGCCAGCAGTTACTCCCGGACAGGGGGCACTGAAGCTTTCTTT
16	many	TRBD1	TRBJ2-5	TRBV28	CASSRPGTGYQETQYF	TGTGCCAGCAGCAGACCCGGGACAGGGTACCAAGAGACCCAGTACTTC
13	many	-	TRBJ1-2	TRBV20-1	CSAWDGANYGYTF	TGCAGTGCTTGGGACGGAGCTAACTATGGCTACACCTTC
16	many	TRBD2	TRBJ2-5	TRBV24-1	CATSLSQRGAGETQYF	TGTGCCACCAGTCTCTCCCAGCGGGGGGCGGGAGAGACCCAGTACTTC
15	many	-	TRBJ1-5	TRBV20-1	CSARDSGVSFEPQHF	TGCAGTGCTAGAGATTCAGGGGTCTCCTTTGAGCCCCAGCATTTT
14	many	-	TRBJ1-5	TRBV29-1	CSVEEKGGDQPQHF	TGCAGCGTTGAAGAGAAGGGGGGGGATCAGCCCCAGCATTTT
17	-	TRBD2	TRBJ2-7	TRBV6-4	CASSARTSGRGSYEQYF	TGTGCCAGCAGTGCTCGGACTAGCGGGAGAGGGTCCTACGAGCAGTACTTC
16	many	TRBD2	TRBJ2-1	TRBV30	CAWSVPLAGDYNEQFF	TGTGCCTGGAGTGTACCCCTAGCGGGTGATTACAATGAGCAGTTCTTC
14	-	-	TRBJ2-7	TRBV4-3	CASSQAIAAYEQYF	TGCGCCAGCAGCCAAGCTATAGCGGCCTACGAGCAGTACTTC
15	many	-	TRBJ1-1	TRBV10-2	CASSERGGRNTEAFF	TGCGCCAGCAGTGAAAGGGGAGGGAGGAACACTGAAGCTTTCTTT
15	many	TRBD1	TRBJ1-1	TRBV6-2/TRBV6-3	CASSQGTGRGTEAFF	TGTGCCAGCAGCCAAGGGACAGGGCGGGGAACTGAAGCTTTCTTT
16	many	TRBD1	TRBJ2-7	TRBV5-1	CASSPVQDRGLYEQYF	TGCGCCAGCAGCCCCGTCCAGGACAGGGGGCTCTACGAGCAGTACTTC
16	-	-	TRBJ1-3	TRBV20-1	CSARSLRQPSGNTIYF	TGCAGTGCTAGATCTCTCCGACAGCCCTCTGGAAACACCATATATTTT
15	few	TRBD1	TRBJ2-5	TRBV6-5	CASSYLGTGQETQYF	TGTGCCAGCAGTTACCTTGGGACAGGCCAAGAGACCCAGTACTTC
13	many	-	TRBJ1-2	TRBV19	CASKLGTDHGYTF	TGTGCCAGTAAGTTGGGGACGGACCATGGCTACACCTTC
16	many	TRBD2	TRBJ2-2	TRBV12-3/TRBV12-4	CASSNSGRAYTGELFF	TGTGCCAGCAGCAACAGCGGGAGGGCCTACACCGGGGAGCTGTTTTTT